The 3 T cell receptor beta chains in this list originate from one sample, sequenced in a study of CD8 T cells in Susac syndrome. Random hexamers were used to reverse transcribe an amount of roughly 0.5 to 1 ug RNA. MiXCR, applied by TCRdb to the immunoSEQ multiplex PCR reads, yields one record per CDR3 protein. The sample records around 150,000 distinct CDR3 sequences, around 96% being singletons. Source material: CD4+ T cells from PBMCs. The receptors here all came from a human donor in good health.

This chain connects TRBV9 to TRBJ2-7; the D call may be TRBD1 or TRBD2 (7 bases each). There are 15 residues in the CDR3. V lost 4 bases, J lost 5 bases, and 19 bases lay in between. The germline CDR1 and CDR2 sequences are SGDLS and YYNGEE. The CDR3 sequence is CASSSTGRVEDEQYF. The CDR3 nucleotides read TGTGCCAGCAGCTCGACAGGGAGGGTGGAGGACGAGCAGTACTTC.

The chain has TRBV12-3 or TRBV12-4 and TRBJ1-6, with D perhaps matching TRBD1 (6 bases). CDR3 size: 15 residues. V was shortened by 6 bases and J by 7 bases, with 16 bases between the two germline ends. CDR3 DNA: TGTGCCAGCAGGCCGGACAGCGTCGGGAATTCACCCCTCCACTTT. This encodes CASRPDSVGNSPLHF.

The CDR3 loop is CASSLRGDAGYTF. The CDR3 DNA reads TGTGCCAGCAGTTTGCGAGGGGACGCTGGCTACACCTTC. The rearrangement uses TRBV12-3 or TRBV12-4 and TRBJ1-2; a weak D match, TRBD1 (5 bases). With 3 bases removed from V and 7 bases from J, the gap between germline ends came to 12 bases. This CDR3 comprises 13 residues.